This TCR beta chain was sequenced for a study of cytomegalovirus exposure and HLA in healthy donors. Overall study: An early data release held 79 million or so unique TCRs from HLA-typed donors.

The V end lost 3 bases, the J end lost 6 bases, and 18 bases lay between the germline ends. The CDR3 consists of 16 residues. Germline CDR1 and CDR2: MDHEN and SYDVKM. Concerning this clone itself: Its antigen is not identified.

General study findings and limits: Serostatus for CMV was the only available immune exposure information.

Primers included in the PCR were 60 Vbeta and 13 Jbeta primers. Profiled with immunoSEQ multiplex PCR; TCRdb holds only in-frame clones, not every one. The sample yields some 120,000 clones, about three quarters seen once. The specimen sequenced was PBMCs. V gene TRBV28 combines with J gene TRBJ1-5; D is unresolved. The receptor was isolated from a young man in good health and CMV-seronegative. The CDR3: CASSLSGEVRRQPQHF. The CDR3 coding sequence is TGTGCCAGCAGTTTGAGTGGGGAGGTCAGGCGTCAGCCCCAGCATTTT.